One T cell receptor beta chain is described in this entry. The antigen is unknown. The sample is drawn from a study of vaccination and CD4 T cells after COVID-19. Documented treatment: approximately 11-day PBMC culture with coronavirus spike peptide pools or control peptides (ViraFEST assay). These CD4+ T cells came from an unexposed donor, sampled before the COVID-19 pandemic (2011-2018). Cultured CD4+ T-cell DNA underwent Oncomine TCR Beta short-read sequencing. One entry per CDR3 protein results from TCRdb running MiXCR on the PCR reads. The sample holds 8,800 or so distinct CDR3 sequences, under 60% seen once. The CDR3 spans 16 residues. Germline-derived CDR1 and CDR2 are MNHEY and SMNVEV (reference sequence). Losses at the gene ends were 1 base for V and 1 base for J; bases not matched to a gene: 2.

The TCR sequence derives from a human donor in good health. The rearrangement uses TRBV27 and TRBJ2-3; 10 bases fit TRBD2. Sequencing used CD4+ T cells from blood, cultured in vitro. DNA of the CDR3: TGTGCCAGCAGTTTATGGAGCGGGAGGGGCACAGATACGCAGTATTTT. This encodes CASSLWSGRGTDTQYF.